This is a list of T cell receptor beta chains from one sample in a study of T cells in Graves' hyperthyroidism and ophthalmopathy. TCRdb reprocessed the multiplex PCR reads with MiXCR, giving one entry per CDR3 protein. This sample has approximately 600,000 distinct CDR3 sequences, with less than 25% found just once. The source material was blood. The receptors derive from a man aged 25 to 40 with Graves' ophthalmopathy. CDR3s leave out the opening cysteine and the closing phenylalanine or tryptophan.

CDR3aa: ASSEIGRRGTEAF
v_gene: TRBV6-1

CDR3aa: ASSEIPGSDYGYT
v_gene: TRBV2

CDR3aa: ASSGGVTGELF
v_gene: TRBV28

CDR3aa: ASSLGLAGNNEQF
v_gene: TRBV11-3

CDR3aa: ASSTQGYGYT
v_gene: TRBV28

CDR3aa: SARDHLAGGYTDTQY
v_gene: TRBV20-1

CDR3aa: ASSPLTGGAGNEQF
v_gene: TRBV18

CDR3aa: ASSFGGVVSDTQY
v_gene: TRBV5-4

CDR3aa: ASTITSGRYNEQF
v_gene: TRBV6-1

CDR3aa: AWSDPTGNGELF
v_gene: TRBV30

CDR3aa: SVDRAPSYEQY
v_gene: TRBV29-1